The TCR beta chain described here comes from a study of blood T cell repertoires in COVID-19. This table comes from immunoSEQ multiplex PCR, and its TCRdb copy is limited to in-frame clones, with some not included. The sample shows 300,000 to 400,000 clones, just over 85% of them seen only once. The receptor's source is a woman in her thirties or forties with acute COVID-19. Sequenced input: PBMCs or T cells enriched from blood (not recorded which).

CDR3 region: CANTDTCGRAYTF. For the CDR3, the DNA is TGCGCCAATACGGACACCTGCGGCAGGGCCTACACCTTC. V gene TRBV10-1 combines with J gene TRBJ1-2; TRBD1 might be the D (5 bases). Per germline, CDR1 WNHNN and CDR2 SYGVQD (reference sequence). V was clipped by 10 bases and J by 10 bases, with 22 bases between them. The CDR3 is 13 residues long.